This T cell receptor (beta chain) was recorded in a study of regulatory T cells in long-lasting Graves disease. V gave up 5 bases and J gave up 0 bases; unmatched junction bases: 7. CDR1 and CDR2 (germline): SGHNT, YENEEA. The CDR3 is 15 residues long. Researchers made TCR beta libraries by using iRepertoire HTBI primers and running Arm-PCR on CDR3 regions. Original processing notes: Throughout the samples, researchers identified about 62 TRBV and 14 TRBJ segments. A single record per CDR3 protein comes from TCRdb applying MiXCR to the multiplex PCR reads. Clone size and V and J calls follow TCRdb, not the original study. The table has hundreds of thousands of distinct CDR3 sequences, 15% to 20% seen once. The table lists this clonotype with many counts. The antigen remains undetermined. Time point noted: newly diagnosed GD, antithyroid drugs for less than 3 months. PBMCs provided the RNA from which the TCR library was made. Graves' disease diagnosis followed American Thyroid Association guidelines.

Study-level points and caveats: Persistent patients shared more public clonotypes (around 3,000) than new patients (about 960). TRBV28 was favored in persistent disease, as were TRBJ1-2 and TRBJ2-5.

This chain connects TRBV11-3 to TRBJ2-7; 7 bases align to TRBD1. The receptor comes from a female donor with Graves disease. The material sequenced was peripheral blood mononuclear cells (PBMCs), taken at new diagnosis, from a patient treated with antithyroid drugs. The CDR3: CASSPPGTDSYEQYF. The CDR3 coding sequence is TGTGCCAGCAGCCCGCCCGGGACAGACTCCTACGAGCAGTACTTC.